The 18 T cell receptor beta chains below were found in one sample sequenced in a study of tumor and adjacent non-tumor tissue in lung cancer. This sample's RNA came from whole unsorted tissue. Distant lung tissue was collected more than 3 cm away from the tumor edge. TCRbeta libraries were built with three rounds of nested PCR, modified from ARM-PCR. TCRdb ran MiXCR on the multiplex PCR reads and lists one entry per CDR3 protein. The table records approximately 80,000 distinct CDR3 sequences, approximately 81% of them present only once. The specimen sequenced was distant non-tumor lung tissue. The receptors come from a man between 60 and 70 years old with non-small cell lung cancer.

The chain recombines TRBV4-1 with TRBJ2-3, with 11 bases lining up with TRBD2. V lost 11 bases to trimming and J lost 2 bases; unmatched junction nucleotides: 12. CDR3 length: 16 amino acids. Germline V gene sequence: CDR1 MGHRA, CDR2 YSYEKL. In DNA form, the CDR3 reads TGCGCCGGCACCCAACTAGCGGGGGTGCTCACAGATACGCAGTATTTT. Its protein product is CAGTQLAGVLTDTQYF.

Only one count was recorded for this clonotype. Here the CDR3 omits its conserved ending phenylalanine or tryptophan, so a read error is the likely source. The chain employs TRBV6-1 and TRBJ1-3, with a possible D match to TRBD1 (5 bases). Trimming pared 10 bases from V and 5 bases from J, leaving 12 bases between. This CDR3 comprises 12 residues. Germline V gene lookup returns CDR1 MNHNS and CDR2 SASEGT. The CDR3 DNA reads as TGTGCCAACTGGACAAGCCGAAACACCATATATATC. It specifies CANWTSRNTIYI.

On this clonotype itself: Germline and junction disagree at one end, which may indicate a read error. The J gene is TRBJ1-1, the V gene TRBV6-5; D call uncertain. From germline, CDR1 is MNHEY and CDR2 SVGAGI. This CDR3 has 13 residues. The CDR3 nucleotides are TGTGTCAGCACTAGCATTAGTTCTCGGGAAGCTTTCTTT. It yields the protein CVSTSISSREAFF.

As regards this clonotype: One end of the junction does not line up with germline, which may come from a read error. In DNA form, the CDR3 reads TGTGCCAGCAGTGAAGGGGGACAGGAGCACAATGAGCAGTCCTTC. It encodes CASSEGGQEHNEQSF. This sequence joins TRBV6-4 and TRBJ2-1; 8 nucleotides match TRBD1. This CDR3 spans 15 amino acids. CDR1 and CDR2 (germline): MRHNA, SNTAGT.

Concerning this clonotype: At one of its ends the junction is not consistent with the germline gene, which may arise from a read error. V gene TRBV5-1 combines with J gene TRBJ2-4; possibly TRBD2 for D (5 bases). The length of the CDR3 is 14 residues. The germline gives CDR1 SGHRS, CDR2 YFSETQ. The CDR3 DNA follows: TGCCCCAGCAACATGACTATTGCCAAAAACATTCACTACTTC. It specifies CPSNMTIAKNIHYF.

As for this clonotype: The junction departs from germline at one end; a sequencing error may be responsible. The DNA for the CDR3 is TGTGCCAACAGCTTAGATCGGGCAGATAGGCAGTATTTT. Encoded protein: CANSLDRADRQYF. The V gene is TRBV11-2, the J gene TRBJ2-3; D gene ambiguous. Per germline, CDR1 SGHAT and CDR2 FQNNGV. The CDR3 sequence is 13 residues long.

This clonotype was seen more than once but under ten times. A much larger clone is a single base away; this may be a read error. The chain couples TRBV20-1 to TRBJ2-1, with 7 bases identical to TRBD1. Germline V gene sequence: CDR1 DFQATT, CDR2 SNEGSKA (reference sequence). The CDR3 is 14 amino acids. V shed 4 bases, J shed 6 bases, and the junction held 9 bases outside the gene matches. The CDR3 loop reads CSATDRVACNEQFF. CDR3 bases: TGCAGTGCTACCGACAGGGTCGCTTGCAATGAGCAGTTCTTC.

Details on this clonotype: One end of the junction is discordant with germline, which a read error may explain. The chain carries TRBV12-3 or TRBV12-4 and TRBJ2-5, with a tentative D call TRBD1 (6 bases). CDR3 length: 16 residues. CDR3 in amino acids: CASSNDWDTYGETQYF. CDR3 DNA sequence: TGTGCCAGCAGTAATGATTGGGACACCTACGGAGAGACACAGTACTTC.

In the case of this clonotype: The junction departs from germline at one end; a sequencing error may be responsible. This sequence joins TRBV6-5 and TRBJ1-6; 7 bases match TRBD1. Germline V gives CDR1 MNHEY, CDR2 SVGAGI. CDR3 length equals 15 residues. CDR3 region: CASSYTTGTDPPLNF. The CDR3 region has the DNA TGTGCCAGCAGTTACACGACAGGGACTGACCCACCCCTCAACTTT.

Of note for this clonotype: Given the absence of the conserved phenylalanine or tryptophan at the CDR3 end, a read error is likely. The V gene is TRBV5-1, the J gene TRBJ2-2; maybe TRBD1 (6 bases). The CDR3 extends over 17 amino acids. From germline, CDR1 is SGHRS and CDR2 YFSETQ. The DNA of the CDR3 is TGCGCCACCAGCGAAAACTCCGGGACATCGAACACCGGGGAGCTGTTTTCT. The encoded protein is CATSENSGTSNTGELFS.

About this clonotype itself: An end of the junction does not agree with germline; a read error may underlie this. The gene calls are TRBV5-4 and TRBJ2-3; D possibly matches TRBD1 or TRBD2 (5 bases each). CDR3 size: 13 residues. From germline, CDR1 is SGHNT and CDR2 YYREEE (reference sequence). CDR3 protein: CASIGASTNTQYF. Here the CDR3 DNA reads TGTGCCAGCATCGGGGCTAGCACAAATACGCAGTATTTT.

Regarding this clonotype: Germline is not matched at one junction end, which may reflect a read error. The gene calls are TRBV11-3 and TRBJ2-1, with 8 bases that match TRBD2. The germline CDR1 and CDR2 sequences are SGHNT and YENEEA. The CDR3 runs to 13 residues. CDR3 in amino acids: CASRGTRNNEEFF. For the CDR3, the DNA is TGTGCCAGCAGAGGGACTAGGAACAATGAGGAGTTCTTC. Full variable domain (remainder filled in from reference TRBV11-3 and TRBJ2-1): EAGVVQSPRYKIIEKKQPVAFWCNPISGHNTLYWYLQNLGQGPELLIRYENEEAVDDSQLPKDRFSAERLKGVDSTLKIQPAELGDSAVYLCASRGTRNNEEFFGPGTRLTVL.

Remarks on this clonotype: An end of the junction does not agree with germline; a read error may underlie this. This chain links TRBV11-3 with TRBJ1-2, with TRBD1 as a possible D gene (6 bases). The CDR3 totals 16 residues. The V gene's germline CDR1 is SGHNT and CDR2 YENEEA. CDR3 sequence: CVSSSPTSGASYGYTF. In DNA, the CDR3 is TGTGTCAGCAGTAGCCCGACCTCGGGGGCTAGCTATGGCTACACCTTC.

Details on this clonotype: A much larger clone differs from this one at a single base, so this may be a read error. The chain recombines TRBV11-2 with TRBJ2-5, with D perhaps given as TRBD1 or TRBD2 (6 bases each). Germline assignment: CDR1 SGHAT and CDR2 FQNNGV. This CDR3 spans 15 amino acids. The CDR3 bases are TGTGCCTGCAGCTTGAACCGGGGGCAACTAGAGACCCAGTACTTC. This translates into CACSLNRGQLETQYF.

Turning to this clonotype: A read error may account for a junction end that differs from germline. The chain links TRBV4-1 to TRBJ1-4, with D maybe TRBD1 (5 bases). Germline V gene lookup returns CDR1 MGHRA and CDR2 YSYEKL. This CDR3 region has 19 residues. The CDR3 nucleotides are TGCGCCAGCAGCCAAGAGGCCTCCCGGGGCGCTGCAACTAATGAAAAACTGCTTTTT. The encoded protein is CASSQEASRGAATNEKLLF.

This clonotype was detected once. The junction differs from germline at one of its ends, possibly a read error. V gene TRBV11-3 combines with J gene TRBJ2-2; tentative D call: TRBD2 (5 bases). Looked up from germline, CDR1 is SGHNT and CDR2 is YENEEA. This CDR3 has 16 residues. For the CDR3, the DNA is TGTGCTAGCAGCTTAGGTACCATTACGAACACCGGGGAGCTGTATTTT. Its protein is CASSLGTITNTGELYF.

The gene calls are TRBV4-3 and TRBJ2-3; no firm D call. This CDR3 contains 16 residues. V was cut by 0 bases and J by 15 bases, with 25 bases left in between. Germline lookup yields CDR1 LGHNA and CDR2 YSLEER. CDR3 DNA sequence: TGCGCCAGCAGCCAAGATAGAGTGGGCACCACAAATATGCAATATTTT. It translates to CASSQDRVGTTNMQYF.

This clonotype was recorded only once. Mismatch with germline at one junction end may stem from a read error. This rearrangement joins TRBV4-3 to TRBJ2-1; tentatively, D is TRBD2 (6 bases). The CDR3 extends over 16 amino acids. Germline assignment: CDR1 LGHNA and CDR2 YSLEER. CDR3 region: CASSQNRDCQNNEQFF. CDR3 DNA sequence: TGCGCAAGCAGCCAAAACCGGGACTGCCAAAACAATGAGCAGTTCTTC.